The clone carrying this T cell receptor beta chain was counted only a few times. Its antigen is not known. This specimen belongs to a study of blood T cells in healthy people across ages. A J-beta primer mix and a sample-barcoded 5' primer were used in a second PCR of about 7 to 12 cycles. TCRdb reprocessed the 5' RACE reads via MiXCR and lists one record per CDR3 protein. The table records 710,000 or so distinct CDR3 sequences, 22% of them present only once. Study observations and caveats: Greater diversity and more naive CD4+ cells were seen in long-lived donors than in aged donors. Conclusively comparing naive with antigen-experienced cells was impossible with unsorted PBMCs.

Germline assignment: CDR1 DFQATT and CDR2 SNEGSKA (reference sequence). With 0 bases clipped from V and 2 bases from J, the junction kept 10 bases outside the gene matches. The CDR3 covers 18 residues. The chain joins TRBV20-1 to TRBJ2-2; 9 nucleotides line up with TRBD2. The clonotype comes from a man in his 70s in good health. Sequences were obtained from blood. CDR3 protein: CSARDVISGGHNTGELFF. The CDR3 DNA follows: TGCAGTGCTAGAGATGTTATTAGCGGGGGCCATAACACCGGGGAGCTGTTTTTT.